Given below is one T cell receptor (beta chain) in context. Its antigen is still unknown. Per-base quality was not reported, and no clone a single base away is much larger than it. At the DNA level, this CDR3 is encoded by other sequences in the same sample as well. The entire isolated RNA was reverse transcribed using the High Capacity cDNA Reverse Transcription Kit, and thus expressed TCRB transcripts were sequenced. Deep immunoSEQ sequencing was applied to naive, central memory and regulatory T cell samples, giving an average of roughly 3.5 million total reads per sample. After sorted cells were lysed in RLT buffer, RNA was extracted with DNase-treated RNeasy Micro or Mini kits, with the choice depending on cell number. Each cell subset was processed on its own to prevent cross-contamination, while patient and healthy donor samples were processed together. TCRB sequences were amplified from cDNA with the immunoSEQ multiplex PCR, producing 87-bp fragments spanning the CDR3 region. Sequencing of the amplicons was done on the Illumina HiSeq platform. In the original analysis: Synthetic template baselines were used to correct PCR bias computationally, reads within Hamming distance 2 were collapsed, and singletons that could not be merged were discarded. Reads were aligned against IMGT so that V, D and J genes, CDR3 length and insertions or deletions at six rearrangement sites could be assigned. Within each subset, clonotype counts were normalized to the number of sorted cells before true diversity and Gini coefficients were calculated with the tcR R package. Repertoire sharing was quantified using the overlap coefficient calculated on TCRB nucleotide sequences. Out-of-frame TCRB sequences from naive cells were analyzed to stand in for the pre-selection repertoire. TCRdb took over this immuneACCESS table, retaining in-frame rearrangements with V and J assigned. Such tables are incomplete; in checked studies, under half of the missing clones stem from an unresolved V gene, and the remainder is unexplained. D and trimming were read from the DNA, whereas the V and J calls and clone size are those reported in that table. The sample table records around 690,000 clones; around 12% of these occur just once. The ten biggest clones cover more than 0.1% of the sample.

The record originates from a study of beta chain features in type 1 diabetes (dated by TCRdb to 2017 to 2018). About the study as a whole: No differences in mean age, gender distribution, total cell number or subset yield were found between patients and healthy donors. A total of around 110,000,000 sorted cells were examined across all samples, and RNA yield correlated strongly with the number of cells per subset. The study compared TCRB repertoires of sorted circulating CD4+ T cell subsets between recently diagnosed type 1 diabetes patients and matched healthy donors. Regulatory and stem cell-like memory subsets were obtained from only 8 patients and roughly 8 healthy donors, while naive and central memory subsets were obtained from all 30 or so donors. The paper as a whole reports these results and caveats: At VDJ recombination sites, type 1 diabetes patients had fewer insertions and more deleted nucleotides, which implies abnormalities in thymic rearrangement. Because the HLA sub-analyses included only small numbers of individuals, any influence of HLA type on TCRB rearrangement was left unresolved. PCR might favor shorter templates, but patient and control samples were amplified and corrected together, so any skew would affect both groups equally. Because cDNA rather than genomic DNA was sequenced, highly expressing activated cells could have been over-represented, although no difference in activation and CD3 levels was found between groups. The naive, central memory and regulatory TCRB repertoires appeared to resemble one another more closely among patients than among healthy donors. Type 1 diabetes patients showed a moderate but significant shortening of TCRB CDR3 length in all four CD4+ subsets.

Each donor gave one peripheral blood draw, averaging around 120 mL, which was collected into heparinised tubes. Naive, central memory, regulatory and stem cell-like memory CD4+ T cells were sorted on a BD FACSAria II using a panel including CD45RO, CCR7, CD25, CD127, CD95 and CD27. All sorted populations exceeded 98% purity. Right away, PBMCs were isolated by Lymphoprep density gradient centrifugation and were stained directly, with no culture step. To minimize batch effects, samples were stained and sorted in pairs, one healthy donor with one patient per experiment. Sequences GTSNPN (CDR1) and SVGIG (CDR2) are obtained from the germline V gene (reference sequence). The CDR3 numbers 13 residues from cysteine through phenylalanine. Here the CDR3 DNA is all that survives: 39 bases in frame from base 1. V loses 5 bases of germline sequence and J loses 2 bases, and the interval between the two ends is 10 bases.

The source material was naive CD4+ T cells from blood. The cell subset or site label of this sample denotes: true naive CD4+ T cells. The rearranged segments are TRBV30 and TRBJ2-1; a weak D assignment points to TRBD2 (6 bases agree). The TCR was taken from a man younger than 40 with type 1 diabetes. The CDR3 protein sequence reads: CAWSRGPYNEQFF. The sequenced DNA is TGTGCCTGGTCGCGGGGACCCTACAATGAGCAGTTCTTC.